This T cell receptor (beta chain) came from a study of OX40 agonist ivuxolimab in advanced cancers. Profiled with immunoSEQ multiplex PCR; TCRdb holds only in-frame clones, not every one. Here the sample spans around 100,000 clones, 85% to 90% being singletons. Baseline, cycle 4 day 1, and cycle 7 day 1 were the blood sampling points. V was cut by 4 bases and J by 3 bases, with 4 bases left in between. The CDR3 spans 12 residues. Germline-derived CDR1 and CDR2 are SGHNT and YYREEE (reference sequence). The chain joins TRBV5-4 to TRBJ1-4, with no clear D. The sequenced sample was CD4+ or CD8+ T cells sorted from blood, obtained in a trial of the OX40 agonist ivuxolimab. The receptor comes from an adult with an advanced solid tumor such as melanoma, head and neck, liver or kidney cancer. The CDR3: CASSTANEKLFF. CDR3 DNA sequence: TGTGCCAGCAGCACCGCTAATGAAAAACTGTTTTTT.